A selection of T cell receptor beta chains follows, all from one sample in a study of CD8 T cells in Susac syndrome. In TCRdb, the immunoSEQ multiplex PCR reads were re-called with MiXCR into one record per CDR3 protein. The table includes about 140,000 distinct CDR3 sequences, 95% detected once. The sequencing sample was made of CD4+ T cells from PBMCs. These receptors were collected from a human donor with Susac syndrome. Each CDR3 is given with its conserved first and last residue. The D gene is left open where the match is weak. Where a row states a size, it is once, few, many or the class of an expanded clone; other rows omit it.

clone_size | j_call | d_call | v_call | cdr3_nt | cdr3_aa
- | TRBJ2-7 | - | TRBV12-3/TRBV12-4 | TGTGCCAGCAGCCACGGAGACCCGAGCTCCTACGAGCAGTACTTC | CASSHGDPSSYEQYF
- | TRBJ1-3 | - | TRBV30 | TGTGCCTGGAGTGATTCTACGGGAAACACCATATATTTT | CAWSDSTGNTIYF
- | TRBJ1-1 | TRBD1 | TRBV6-6 | TGTGCCAGCAGTTTCGGAGAGGACAGGGGGGACACTGAAGCTTTCTTT | CASSFGEDRGDTEAFF
once | TRBJ2-2 | - | TRBV10-3 | TGTGCCATCAGAGAGTTGGGACAGAACACCGGGGAGCTGTTTTTT | CAIRELGQNTGELFF
- | TRBJ1-1 | - | TRBV5-1 | TGCGCCAGCAGCCCGGGACCTCACACTGAAGCTTTCTTT | CASSPGPHTEAFF
- | TRBJ1-1 | TRBD1 | TRBV13 | TGTGCCAGCAGCTTAGTGTGGGGCGACAGGGAGGATGGGATCACTGAAGCTTTCTTT | CASSLVWGDREDGITEAFF
- | TRBJ2-1 | TRBD2 | TRBV6-2/TRBV6-3 | TGTGCCAGCGGGATGACTAGCGGGGGTTACAATGAGCAGTTCTTC | CASGMTSGGYNEQFF
- | TRBJ1-1 | - | TRBV30 | TGTGCCTGGGAACGGATCACTGAAGCTTTCTTT | CAWERITEAFF
- | TRBJ2-5 | - | TRBV7-2 | TGTGCCAGCAACAAAATAGGGTTACGGGAGACCCAGTACTTC | CASNKIGLRETQYF
- | TRBJ2-7 | - | TRBV7-2 | TGTGCCAGCAGCTTATCCTCCGGAGAGCAGTACTTC | CASSLSSGEQYF
- | TRBJ2-2 | - | TRBV13 | TGTGCCAGCAGCTCCCGGGGTAGCGTCGGGGAGCTGTTTTTT | CASSSRGSVGELFF
- | TRBJ2-7 | - | TRBV30 | TGTGCCTGGACCGTGGGGATAACTAACTACGAGCAGTACTTC | CAWTVGITNYEQYF
- | TRBJ1-1 | TRBD1 | TRBV6-5 | TGTGCCAGCACACCCGGGACAGGGCTATTCACTGAAGCTTTCTTT | CASTPGTGLFTEAFF
- | TRBJ1-1 | - | TRBV30 | TGTGCCTGGAAAGAAGGATTAAACACTGAAGCTTTCTTT | CAWKEGLNTEAFF
- | TRBJ2-3 | - | TRBV24-1 | TGTGCCACCAGTGACTCCGGCCGGGGAACGGTCACAGATACGCAGTATTTT | CATSDSGRGTVTDTQYF
- | TRBJ2-7 | TRBD2 | TRBV4-1 | TGCGCCAGCAGCCATAACTGGCTAGCGGGGGGCTCCTACGAGCAGTACTTC | CASSHNWLAGGSYEQYF
- | TRBJ1-1 | - | TRBV6-5 | TGTGCCAGCAGTTACCAAGGACTGAACACTGAAGCTTTCTTT | CASSYQGLNTEAFF
- | TRBJ2-5 | - | TRBV29-1 | TGCAGCGTTGACTCGACAGTTCAAGAGACCCAGTACTTC | CSVDSTVQETQYF
- | TRBJ2-5 | - | TRBV5-1 | TGCGCCAGCAGCTTGCCGAAGGCGGAAGAGACCCAGTACTTC | CASSLPKAEETQYF
- | TRBJ2-1 | - | TRBV20-1 | TGCAGTGCTAGAGTGGGGACACGTCCCTACAATGAGCAGTTCTTC | CSARVGTRPYNEQFF
- | TRBJ2-3 | TRBD2 | TRBV5-1 | TGCGCCAGCAGTAGCGGGGAGGTAGATACGCAGTATTTT | CASSSGEVDTQYF
- | TRBJ1-1 | - | TRBV5-6 | TGTGCCAGCAGATATCGTCGGACCGAGGTGAACACTGAAGCTTTCTTT | CASRYRRTEVNTEAFF
- | TRBJ1-2 | TRBD1 | TRBV12-5 | TGTGCTAGTGGTCCCGAGGGGGCTACGGGCTACACCTTC | CASGPEGATGYTF
- | TRBJ2-2 | - | TRBV5-1 | TGCGCCAGCAGCCCACGGGCCCCCGAGGAGCTGTTTTTT | CASSPRAPEELFF
once | TRBJ2-5 | - | TRBV30 | TGTGCCTGGAGGACAAAGGGAGAAGAGACCCAGTACTTC | CAWRTKGEETQYF
- | TRBJ2-1 | TRBD2 | TRBV10-3 | TGTGCCTCACGGACTAGCAACCATGAGCAGTTCTTC | CASRTSNHEQFF
once | TRBJ2-7 | - | TRBV29-1 | TGCAGCGTTGGGGACGGTCTCTACGAGCAGTACTTC | CSVGDGLYEQYF
- | TRBJ2-1 | - | TRBV29-1 | TGCAGCGTTCAGGAGGGTTACAATGAGCAGTTCTTC | CSVQEGYNEQFF
- | TRBJ1-1 | - | TRBV20-1 | TGCAGTGCGGGCGCCCAGGGCATCACTGAAGCTTTCTTT | CSAGAQGITEAFF
- | TRBJ1-1 | TRBD1 | TRBV29-1 | TGCAGCGTTGGAGGACAGGGGAACACTGAAGCTTTCTTT | CSVGGQGNTEAFF
- | TRBJ2-5 | - | TRBV5-1 | TGCGCCAGCAGCTTAGTTCGGACGGTAAAAGAGACCCAGTACTTC | CASSLVRTVKETQYF
- | TRBJ2-2 | - | TRBV20-1 | TGCAGTGCCTCTCATACGAACACCGGGGAGCTGTTTTTT | CSASHTNTGELFF
- | TRBJ1-2 | - | TRBV27 | TGTGCCAGCAGTTTAGCTTCCGGGGTTCGCGGCTACACCTTC | CASSLASGVRGYTF
- | TRBJ2-1 | - | TRBV20-1 | TGCAGTGCTAGTAGGCGGGATGAGCAGTTCTTC | CSASRRDEQFF
few | TRBJ2-7 | TRBD2 | TRBV29-1 | TGCAGCGTTGGACTAGCGGGGATCTCTTGGCAGCAGTACTTC | CSVGLAGISWQQYF
few | TRBJ2-4 | - | TRBV5-1 | TGCGCCAGCAGCTTGGGACCCGGCGGTGACATGTCCAAAAACATTCAGTACTTC | CASSLGPGGDMSKNIQYF
once | TRBJ2-3 | - | TRBV30 | TGTGCCTGGAGTTTAGGGACTCCGGCCCAGTATTTT | CAWSLGTPAQYF
few | TRBJ2-7 | TRBD2 | TRBV30 | TGTGCCTGGACTAGCGGGAATTACGAGCAGTACTTC | CAWTSGNYEQYF
- | TRBJ2-3 | TRBD1 | TRBV29-1 | TGCAGCGTTGATCCCACCAGGGGGGATACGCAGTATTTT | CSVDPTRGDTQYF
- | TRBJ2-4 | - | TRBV27 | TGTGCCAGCACGGAGGAGGGGTGGTTCCGGGCCAAAAACATTCAGTACTTC | CASTEEGWFRAKNIQYF
- | TRBJ2-4 | - | TRBV24-1 | TGTGCCACCATCGCTCCCCCGACGGAACTAGCCAAAAACATTCAGTACTTC | CATIAPPTELAKNIQYF